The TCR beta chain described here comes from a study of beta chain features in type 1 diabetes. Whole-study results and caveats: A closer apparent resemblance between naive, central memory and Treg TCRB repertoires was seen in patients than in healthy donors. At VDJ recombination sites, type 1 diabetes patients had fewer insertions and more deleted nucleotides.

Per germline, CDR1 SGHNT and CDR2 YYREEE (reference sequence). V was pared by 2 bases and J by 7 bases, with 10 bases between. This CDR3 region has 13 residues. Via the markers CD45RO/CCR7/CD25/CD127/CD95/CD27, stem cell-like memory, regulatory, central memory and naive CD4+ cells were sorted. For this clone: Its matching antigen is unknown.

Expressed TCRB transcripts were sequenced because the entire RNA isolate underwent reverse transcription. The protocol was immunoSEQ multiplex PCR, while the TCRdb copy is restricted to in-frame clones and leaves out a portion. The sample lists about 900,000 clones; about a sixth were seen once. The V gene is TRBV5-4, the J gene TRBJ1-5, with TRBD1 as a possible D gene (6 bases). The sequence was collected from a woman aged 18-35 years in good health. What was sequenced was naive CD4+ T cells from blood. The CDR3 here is CASSLWGGQPQHF. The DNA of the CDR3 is TGTGCCAGCAGCTTATGGGGGGGCCAGCCCCAGCATTTT.